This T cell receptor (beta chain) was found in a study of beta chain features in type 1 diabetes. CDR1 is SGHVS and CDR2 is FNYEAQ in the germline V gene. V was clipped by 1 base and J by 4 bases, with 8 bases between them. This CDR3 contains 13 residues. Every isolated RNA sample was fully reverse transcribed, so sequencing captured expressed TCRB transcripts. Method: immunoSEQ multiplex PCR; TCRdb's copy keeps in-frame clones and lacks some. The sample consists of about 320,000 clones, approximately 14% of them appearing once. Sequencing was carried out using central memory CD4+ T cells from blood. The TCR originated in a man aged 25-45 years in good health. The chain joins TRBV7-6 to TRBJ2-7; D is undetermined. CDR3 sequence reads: CASSLGVGYEQYF. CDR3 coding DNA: TGTGCCAGCAGCTTAGGGGTAGGGTACGAGCAGTACTTC.